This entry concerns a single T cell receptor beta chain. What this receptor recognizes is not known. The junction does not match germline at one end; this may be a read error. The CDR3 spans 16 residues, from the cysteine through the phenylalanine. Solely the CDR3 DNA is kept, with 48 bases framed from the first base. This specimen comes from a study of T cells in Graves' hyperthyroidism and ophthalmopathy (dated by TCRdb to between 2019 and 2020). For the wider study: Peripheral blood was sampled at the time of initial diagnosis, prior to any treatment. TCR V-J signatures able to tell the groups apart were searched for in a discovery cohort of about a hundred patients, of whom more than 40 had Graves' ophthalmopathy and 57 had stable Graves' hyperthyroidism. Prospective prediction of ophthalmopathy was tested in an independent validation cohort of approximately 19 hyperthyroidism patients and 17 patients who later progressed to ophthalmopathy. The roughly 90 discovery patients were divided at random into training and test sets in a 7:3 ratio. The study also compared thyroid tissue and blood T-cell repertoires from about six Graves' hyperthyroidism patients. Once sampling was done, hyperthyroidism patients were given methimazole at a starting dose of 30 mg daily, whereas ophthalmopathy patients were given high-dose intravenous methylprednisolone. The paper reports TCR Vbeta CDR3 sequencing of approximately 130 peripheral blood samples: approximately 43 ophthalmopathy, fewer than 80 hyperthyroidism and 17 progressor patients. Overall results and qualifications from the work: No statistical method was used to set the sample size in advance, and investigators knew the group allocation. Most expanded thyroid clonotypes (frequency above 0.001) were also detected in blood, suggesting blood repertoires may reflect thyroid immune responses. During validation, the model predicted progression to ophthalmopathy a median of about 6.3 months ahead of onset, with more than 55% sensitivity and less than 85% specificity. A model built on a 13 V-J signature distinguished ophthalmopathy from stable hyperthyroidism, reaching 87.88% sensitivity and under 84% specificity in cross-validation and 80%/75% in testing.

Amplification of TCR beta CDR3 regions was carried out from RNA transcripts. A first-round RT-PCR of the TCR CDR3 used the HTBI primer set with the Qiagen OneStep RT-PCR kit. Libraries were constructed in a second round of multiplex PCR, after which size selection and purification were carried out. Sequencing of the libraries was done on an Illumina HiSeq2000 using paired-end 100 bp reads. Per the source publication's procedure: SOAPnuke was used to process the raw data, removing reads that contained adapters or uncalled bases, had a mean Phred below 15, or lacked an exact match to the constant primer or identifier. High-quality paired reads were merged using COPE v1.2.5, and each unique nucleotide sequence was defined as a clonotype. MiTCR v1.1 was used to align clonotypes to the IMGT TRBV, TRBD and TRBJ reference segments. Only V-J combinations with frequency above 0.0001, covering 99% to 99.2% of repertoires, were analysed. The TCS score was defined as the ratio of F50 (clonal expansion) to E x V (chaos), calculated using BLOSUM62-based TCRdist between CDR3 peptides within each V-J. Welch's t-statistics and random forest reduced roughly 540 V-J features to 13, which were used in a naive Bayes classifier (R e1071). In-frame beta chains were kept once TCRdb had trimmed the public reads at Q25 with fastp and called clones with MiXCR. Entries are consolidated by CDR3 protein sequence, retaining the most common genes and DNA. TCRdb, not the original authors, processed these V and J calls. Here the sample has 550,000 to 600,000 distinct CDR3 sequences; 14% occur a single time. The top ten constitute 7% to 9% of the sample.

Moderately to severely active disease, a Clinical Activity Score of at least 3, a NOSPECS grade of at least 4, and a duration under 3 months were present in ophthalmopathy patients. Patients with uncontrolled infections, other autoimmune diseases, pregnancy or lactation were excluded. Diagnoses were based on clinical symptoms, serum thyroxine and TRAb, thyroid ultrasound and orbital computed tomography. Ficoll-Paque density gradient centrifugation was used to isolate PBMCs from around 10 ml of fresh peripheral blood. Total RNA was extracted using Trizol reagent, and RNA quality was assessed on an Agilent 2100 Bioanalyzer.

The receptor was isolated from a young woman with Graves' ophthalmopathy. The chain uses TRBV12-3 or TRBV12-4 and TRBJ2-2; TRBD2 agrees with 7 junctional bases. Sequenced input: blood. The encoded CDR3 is CASSFPGLMNTGELFF. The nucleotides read TGTGCCAGCAGTTTCCCGGGACTAATGAACACCGGGGAGCTTTTTTTT.